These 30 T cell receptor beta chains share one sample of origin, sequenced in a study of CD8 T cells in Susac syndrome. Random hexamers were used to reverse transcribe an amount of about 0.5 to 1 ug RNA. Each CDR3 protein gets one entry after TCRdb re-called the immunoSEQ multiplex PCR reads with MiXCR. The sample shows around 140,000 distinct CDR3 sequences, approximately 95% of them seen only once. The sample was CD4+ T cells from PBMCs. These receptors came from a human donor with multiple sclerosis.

The DNA of the CDR3 is TGTGCCAGCAGTTTGCGGGGTACAACTGAAGCTTTCTTT. Translating it yields CASSLRGTTEAFF. V usage is TRBV12-3 or TRBV12-4 and J usage is TRBJ1-1; D gene ambiguous. The CDR3 contains 13 residues. Trimming took 3 bases from V and 5 from J, leaving 10 bases between them.

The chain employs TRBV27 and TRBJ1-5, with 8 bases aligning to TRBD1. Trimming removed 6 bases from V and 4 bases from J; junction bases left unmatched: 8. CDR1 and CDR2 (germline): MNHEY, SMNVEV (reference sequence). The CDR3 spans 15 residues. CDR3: CASRHRQGQNQPQHF. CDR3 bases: TGTGCCAGCAGGCATCGACAGGGGCAGAATCAGCCCCAGCATTTT.

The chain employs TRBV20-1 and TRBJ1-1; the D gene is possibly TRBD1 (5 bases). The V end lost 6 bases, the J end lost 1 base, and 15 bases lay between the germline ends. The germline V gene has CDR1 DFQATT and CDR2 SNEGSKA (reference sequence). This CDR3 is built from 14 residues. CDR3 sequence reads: CSARPGKRNTEAFF. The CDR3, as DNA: TGCAGTGCCCGACCAGGGAAAAGGAACACTGAAGCTTTCTTT.

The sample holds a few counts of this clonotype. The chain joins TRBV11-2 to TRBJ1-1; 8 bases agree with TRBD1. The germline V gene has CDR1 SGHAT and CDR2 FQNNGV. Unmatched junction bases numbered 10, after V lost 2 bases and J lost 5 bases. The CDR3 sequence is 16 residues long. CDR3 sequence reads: CASSLNAGGARTEAFF. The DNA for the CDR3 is TGTGCCAGCAGCTTAAATGCAGGGGGCGCACGGACTGAAGCTTTCTTT.

The CDR3 DNA is TGTGCCAGCAGCCGCCTCGGAGGGCAGTATTTT. Translated: CASSRLGGQYF. The rearrangement joins TRBV12-3 or TRBV12-4 to TRBJ2-3; D may be TRBD2 (5 bases). V shed 6 bases and J shed 11 bases, with 12 bases lying between them. The CDR3 length is 11 residues.

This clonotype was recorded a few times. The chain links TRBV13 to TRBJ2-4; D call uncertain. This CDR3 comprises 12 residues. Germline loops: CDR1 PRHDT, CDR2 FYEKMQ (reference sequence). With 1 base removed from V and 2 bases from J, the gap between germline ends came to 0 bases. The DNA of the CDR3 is TGTGCCAGCAGCTTAGCCAAAAACATTCAGTACTTC. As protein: CASSLAKNIQYF.

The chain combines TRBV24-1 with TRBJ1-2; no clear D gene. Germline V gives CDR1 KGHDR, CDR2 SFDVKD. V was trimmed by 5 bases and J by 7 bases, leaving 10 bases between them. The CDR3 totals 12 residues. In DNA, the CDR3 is TGTGCCACCAGTGGTGGGGTCCGTGGCTACACCTTC. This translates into CATSGGVRGYTF.

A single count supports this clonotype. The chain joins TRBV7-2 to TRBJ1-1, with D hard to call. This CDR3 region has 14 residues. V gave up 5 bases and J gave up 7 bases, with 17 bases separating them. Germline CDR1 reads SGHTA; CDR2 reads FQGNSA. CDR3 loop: CASSRTGRILEAFF. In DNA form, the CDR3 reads TGTGCCAGCAGCCGGACGGGCAGGATCCTTGAAGCTTTCTTT.

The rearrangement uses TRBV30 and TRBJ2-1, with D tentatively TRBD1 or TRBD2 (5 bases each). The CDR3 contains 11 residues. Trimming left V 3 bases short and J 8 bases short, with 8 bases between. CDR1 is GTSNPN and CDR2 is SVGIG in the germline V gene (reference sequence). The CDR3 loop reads CAWRRGHEQFF. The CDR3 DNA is TGTGCCTGGAGGAGGGGCCATGAGCAGTTCTTC.

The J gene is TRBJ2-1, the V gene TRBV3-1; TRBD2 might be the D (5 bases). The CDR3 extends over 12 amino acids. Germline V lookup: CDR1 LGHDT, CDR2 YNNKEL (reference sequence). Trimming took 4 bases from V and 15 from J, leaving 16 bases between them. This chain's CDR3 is CASSPPGSKAFF. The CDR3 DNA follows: TGTGCCAGCAGCCCACCGGGGTCAAAGGCGTTCTTC.

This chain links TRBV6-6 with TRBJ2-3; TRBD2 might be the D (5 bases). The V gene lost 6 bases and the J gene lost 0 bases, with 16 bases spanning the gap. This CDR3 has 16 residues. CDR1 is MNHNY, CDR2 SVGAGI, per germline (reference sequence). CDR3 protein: CASRLERSYSTDTQYF. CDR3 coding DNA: TGTGCCAGCAGGTTGGAGCGGTCATATAGCACAGATACGCAGTATTTT.

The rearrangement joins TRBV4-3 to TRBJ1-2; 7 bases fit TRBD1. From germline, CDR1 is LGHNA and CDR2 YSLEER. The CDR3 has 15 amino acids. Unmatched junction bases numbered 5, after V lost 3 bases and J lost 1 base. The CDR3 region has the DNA TGCGCCAGCAGCCATATCCGGGACAGTAACTATGGCTACACCTTC. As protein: CASSHIRDSNYGYTF.

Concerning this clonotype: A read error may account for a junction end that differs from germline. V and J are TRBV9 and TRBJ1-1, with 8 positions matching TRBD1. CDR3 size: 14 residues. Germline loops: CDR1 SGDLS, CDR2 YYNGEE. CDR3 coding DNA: TGTTCCAGCAGCGTGACGGACAGGGCAAGTGAAGCTTTCTTT. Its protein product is CSSSVTDRASEAFF. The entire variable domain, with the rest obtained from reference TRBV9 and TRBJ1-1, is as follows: DSGVTQTPKHLITATGQRVTLRCSPRSGDLSVYWYQQSLDQGLQFLIQYYNGEERAKGNILERFSAQQFPDLHSELNLSSLELGDSALYFCSSSVTDRASEAFFGQGTRLTVV.

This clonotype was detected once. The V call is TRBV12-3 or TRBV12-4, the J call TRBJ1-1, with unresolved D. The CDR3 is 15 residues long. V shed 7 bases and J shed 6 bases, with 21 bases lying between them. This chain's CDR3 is CASNLHNPGYAEAFF. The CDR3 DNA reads TGTGCCAGCAACCTCCATAATCCGGGGTATGCTGAAGCTTTCTTT.

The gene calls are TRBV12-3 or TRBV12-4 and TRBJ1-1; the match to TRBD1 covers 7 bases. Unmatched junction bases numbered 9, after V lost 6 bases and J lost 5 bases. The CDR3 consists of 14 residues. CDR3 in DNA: TGTGCCAGCAGACCTACAGGGGCGGGGACTGAAGCTTTCTTT. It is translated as CASRPTGAGTEAFF.

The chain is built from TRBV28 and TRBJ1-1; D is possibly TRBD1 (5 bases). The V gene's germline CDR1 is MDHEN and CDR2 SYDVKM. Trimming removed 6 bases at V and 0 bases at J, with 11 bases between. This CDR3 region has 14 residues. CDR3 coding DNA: TGTGCCAGCAGGGCCCCAGGGTTGAACACTGAAGCTTTCTTT. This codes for CASRAPGLNTEAFF.

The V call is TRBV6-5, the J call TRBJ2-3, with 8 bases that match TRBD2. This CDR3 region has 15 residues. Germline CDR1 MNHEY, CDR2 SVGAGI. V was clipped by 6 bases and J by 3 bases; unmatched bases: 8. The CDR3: CASRFSRGGTDTQYF. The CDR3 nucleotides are TGTGCCAGCAGGTTCTCCCGGGGGGGGACAGATACGCAGTATTTT.

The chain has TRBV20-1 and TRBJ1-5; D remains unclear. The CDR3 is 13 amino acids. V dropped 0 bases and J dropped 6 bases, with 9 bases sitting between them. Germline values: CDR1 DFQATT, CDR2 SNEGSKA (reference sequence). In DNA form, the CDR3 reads TGCAGTGCTAGAGAGTCGGGAACTCAGCCCCAGCATTTT. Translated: CSARESGTQPQHF.

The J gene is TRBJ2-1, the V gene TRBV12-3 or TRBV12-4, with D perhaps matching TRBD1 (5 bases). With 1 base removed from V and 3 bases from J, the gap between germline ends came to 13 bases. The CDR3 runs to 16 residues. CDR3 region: CASSLDRWGSYNEQFF. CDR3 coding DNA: TGTGCCAGCAGTTTAGATCGCTGGGGCAGCTACAATGAGCAGTTCTTC.

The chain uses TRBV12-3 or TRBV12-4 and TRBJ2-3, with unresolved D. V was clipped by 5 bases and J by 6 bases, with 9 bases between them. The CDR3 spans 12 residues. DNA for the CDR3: TGTGCCAGCAGTGTAAACGGCGATACGCAGTATTTT. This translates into CASSVNGDTQYF.

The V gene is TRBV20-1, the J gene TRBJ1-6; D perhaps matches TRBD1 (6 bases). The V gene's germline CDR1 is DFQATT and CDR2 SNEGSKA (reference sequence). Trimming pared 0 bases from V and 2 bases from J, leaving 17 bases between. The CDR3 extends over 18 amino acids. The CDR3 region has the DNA TGCAGTGCTAGAGATACCCAACGGGGGCTTGCCTATAATTCACCCCTCCACTTT. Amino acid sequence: CSARDTQRGLAYNSPLHF.

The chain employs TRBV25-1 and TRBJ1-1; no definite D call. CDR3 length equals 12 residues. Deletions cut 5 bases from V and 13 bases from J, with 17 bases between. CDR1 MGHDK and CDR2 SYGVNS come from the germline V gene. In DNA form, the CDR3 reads TGTGCCAGCAGTCCTTCACCTGTCTCGTTTTTCTTT. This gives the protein CASSPSPVSFFF.

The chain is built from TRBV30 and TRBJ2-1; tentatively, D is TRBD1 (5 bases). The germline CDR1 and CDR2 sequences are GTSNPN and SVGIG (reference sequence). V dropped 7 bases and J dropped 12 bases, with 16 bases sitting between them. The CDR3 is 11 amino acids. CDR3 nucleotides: TGTGCCTTTGGGGCGGCCTCTCGGCAGTTCTTC. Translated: CAFGAASRQFF. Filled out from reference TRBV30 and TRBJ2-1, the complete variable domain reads SQTIHQWPATLVQPVGSPLSLECTVEGTSNPNLYWYRQAAGRGLQLLFYSVGIGQISSEVPQNLSASRPQDRQFILSSKKLLLSDSGFYLCAFGAASRQFFGPGTRLTVL.

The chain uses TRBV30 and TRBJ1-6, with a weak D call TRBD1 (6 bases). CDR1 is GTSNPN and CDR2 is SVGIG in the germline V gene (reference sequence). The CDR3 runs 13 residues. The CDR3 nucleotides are TGTGCTTCCTCGGGACACCCGAGTTCACCCCTCCACTTT. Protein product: CASSGHPSSPLHF.

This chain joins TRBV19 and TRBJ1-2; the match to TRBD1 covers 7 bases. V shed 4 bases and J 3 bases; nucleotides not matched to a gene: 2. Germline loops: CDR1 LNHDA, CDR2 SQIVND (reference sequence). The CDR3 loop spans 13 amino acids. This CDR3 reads CASSNDRDYGYTF. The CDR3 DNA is TGTGCCAGTAGTAACGACAGGGACTATGGCTACACCTTC.

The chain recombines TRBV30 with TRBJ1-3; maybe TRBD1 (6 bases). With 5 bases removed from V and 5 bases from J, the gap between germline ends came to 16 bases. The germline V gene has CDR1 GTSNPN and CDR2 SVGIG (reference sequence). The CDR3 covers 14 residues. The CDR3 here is CAWVGAEKRNTIYF. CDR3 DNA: TGTGCCTGGGTGGGGGCCGAGAAAAGAAACACCATATATTTT. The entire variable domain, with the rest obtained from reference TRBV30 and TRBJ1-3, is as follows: SQTIHQWPATLVQPVGSPLSLECTVEGTSNPNLYWYRQAAGRGLQLLFYSVGIGQISSEVPQNLSASRPQDRQFILSSKKLLLSDSGFYLCAWVGAEKRNTIYFGEGSWLTVV.

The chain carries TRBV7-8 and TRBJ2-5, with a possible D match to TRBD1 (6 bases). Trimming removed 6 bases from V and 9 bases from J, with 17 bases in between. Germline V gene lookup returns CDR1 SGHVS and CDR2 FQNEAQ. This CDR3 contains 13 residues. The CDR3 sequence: CASSSVTSGAQYF. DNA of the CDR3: TGTGCCAGCAGTTCGGTGACCTCAGGGGCCCAGTACTTC.

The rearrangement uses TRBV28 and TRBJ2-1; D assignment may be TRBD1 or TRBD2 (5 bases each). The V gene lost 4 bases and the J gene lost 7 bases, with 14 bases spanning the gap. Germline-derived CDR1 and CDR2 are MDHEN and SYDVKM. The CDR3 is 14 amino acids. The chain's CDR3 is CASSWLGTKNEQFF. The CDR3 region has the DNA TGTGCCAGCAGTTGGCTTGGGACGAAAAATGAGCAGTTCTTC.

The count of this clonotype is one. DNA for the CDR3: TGTGCCAGCAAGACTAGCGGGGGCGTCACAGATACGCAGTATTTT. This sequence encodes CASKTSGGVTDTQYF. The chain uses TRBV7-2 and TRBJ2-3, with TRBD2 matching over 12 bases. This CDR3 region has 15 residues. Trimming took 7 bases from V and 2 from J; bases not matched to a gene: 4. The germline V gene encodes CDR1 SGHTA and CDR2 FQGNSA.

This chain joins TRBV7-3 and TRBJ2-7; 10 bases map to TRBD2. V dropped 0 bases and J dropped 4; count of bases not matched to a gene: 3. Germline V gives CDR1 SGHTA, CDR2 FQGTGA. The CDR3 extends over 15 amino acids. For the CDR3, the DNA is TGTGCCAGCAGCTTAACAGCGGGAGGGCCATACGAGCAGTACTTC. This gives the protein CASSLTAGGPYEQYF.